The rows below give T cell receptor beta chains drawn from one sample of a study of control samples from healthy donors and cancer patients. Profiling relied on immunoSEQ multiplex PCR, and the TCRdb table lists in-frame clones only, not all of them. The table lists under 450,000 clones, about nine tenths of them singletons. Input material: PBMCs. These TCRs come from a man between 35 and 55 years old with head and neck cancer. CDR3s include the opening cysteine and the closing phenylalanine or tryptophan. D genes are given only for firm matches. The listing skips clone size in some rows; elsewhere it reads once, few, many or a size class.

j_call v_call clone_size d_call cdr3_nt cdr3_aa
TRBJ2-1 TRBV4-1 . . TGCGCCAGCAGCCAAGAAGGCAGGGTTTACAATGAGCAGTTCTTC CASSQEGRVYNEQFF
TRBJ1-2 TRBV28 . . TGTGCCAGCAGAAACAACAACTATGGCTACACCTTC CASRNNNYGYTF
TRBJ1-5 TRBV28 . . TGTGCCAGCAGTAGAGACAGGCGAGGCTATTTCAATCAGCCCCAGCATTTT CASSRDRRGYFNQPQHF
TRBJ1-1 TRBV4-3 . . TGCGCCAGCAGCCAAGTTTCTGGATCTGAAGCTTTCTTT CASSQVSGSEAFF
TRBJ1-5 TRBV30 once TRBD1 TGTGCCTGGGGACAGGGGATGAATCAGCCCCAGCATTTT CAWGQGMNQPQHF
TRBJ2-1 TRBV11-2 . TRBD2 TGTGCCAGCAGCCAAAGCGGGGTCGAGCAGTTCTTC CASSQSGVEQFF
TRBJ1-1 TRBV5-5 . . TGTGCCAGCAGCTTGGCAGGGTTCGGGACTGAAGCTTTCTTT CASSLAGFGTEAFF
TRBJ1-5 TRBV27 . . TGTGCCAGCAGTTCAGACAGGTTGCAGCCCCAGCATTTT CASSSDRLQPQHF
TRBJ2-1 TRBV19 . . TGTGCCAGTAGTATTAACCCGGGATCCAATGAGCAGTTCTTC CASSINPGSNEQFF
TRBJ1-1 TRBV29-1 . TRBD1 TGCAGCGTTGAGGGAGACAGGGGGAGCATGAACACTGAAGCTTTCTTT CSVEGDRGSMNTEAFF
TRBJ1-4 TRBV6-6 . . TGTGCCAGCAGTTCCCGGGGAGGGCTAAATGAAAAACTGTTTTTT CASSSRGGLNEKLFF
TRBJ1-1 TRBV11-2 . TRBD1 TGTGCCAGCAGCCCTCCGGGACAGGGAGACACTGAAGCTTTCTTT CASSPPGQGDTEAFF
TRBJ2-1 TRBV4-2 . TRBD2 TGTGCCAGCAGCCAAGCGCTAGCGGAAATCTACAATGAGCAGTTCTTC CASSQALAEIYNEQFF